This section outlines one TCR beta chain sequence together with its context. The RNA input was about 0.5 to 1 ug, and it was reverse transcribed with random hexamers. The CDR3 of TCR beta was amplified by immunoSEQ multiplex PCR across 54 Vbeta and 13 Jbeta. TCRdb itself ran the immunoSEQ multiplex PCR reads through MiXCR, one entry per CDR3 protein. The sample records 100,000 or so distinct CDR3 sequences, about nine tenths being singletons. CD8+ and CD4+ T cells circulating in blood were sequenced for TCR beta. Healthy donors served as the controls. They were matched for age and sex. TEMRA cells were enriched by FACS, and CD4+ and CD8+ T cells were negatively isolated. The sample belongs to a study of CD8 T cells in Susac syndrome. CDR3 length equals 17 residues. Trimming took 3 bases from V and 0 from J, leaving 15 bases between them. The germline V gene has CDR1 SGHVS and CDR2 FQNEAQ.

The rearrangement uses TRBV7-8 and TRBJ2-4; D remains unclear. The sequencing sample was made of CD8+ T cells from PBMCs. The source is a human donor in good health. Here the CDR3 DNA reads TGTGCCAGCAGCTTTGACGCCTCGTCCCTAGCCAAAAACATTCAGTACTTC. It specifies CASSFDASSLAKNIQYF.